One sample yielded the 4 T cell receptor beta chains listed below, sequenced in a study of blood T cell repertoires in COVID-19. Assay used: immunoSEQ multiplex PCR; TCRdb lists only in-frame clones, some missing. The sample includes some 200,000 clones, around 82% of them seen just once. The specimen was PBMCs or T cells enriched from blood (not recorded which). Receptors were obtained from a woman aged 55-69 years with acute COVID-19.

The chain has TRBV21-1 and TRBJ2-5; the table's D gene call, TRBD1, was not cross checked with the DNA. TRBV21-1 has pseudogene status. The CDR3 runs to 19 residues. The CDR3 DNA is TGTGCCAGCAGCAAAGACAACAGGGGAGTACCCTTGGGCCAAGAGACCCAGTACTTC. The encoded protein is CASSKDNRGVPLGQETQYF.

This chain connects TRBV3-1 (or the pseudogene TRBV3-2) to TRBJ2-4; no definite D call. Germline V CDR1 and CDR2: LGHDT, YNNKEL (reference sequence). The germline V and J ends were trimmed by 2 bases and 4 bases, with 6 bases remaining between them. The CDR3 runs 13 residues. The CDR3 coding sequence is TGTGCCAGCAGCCAAAGCAGGAAAAACATTCAGTACTTC. Translated, it gives CASSQSRKNIQYF.

The V gene is TRBV29-1, the J gene TRBJ1-2; D possibly corresponds to TRBD1 (6 bases). V lost 1 base to trimming and J lost 5 bases, with 8 bases between them. CDR1 is SQVTM and CDR2 is ANQGSEA in the germline V gene. The CDR3 contains 12 residues. The CDR3 region has the DNA TGCAGCGTTGAAGGACAGGATTATGGCTACACCTTC. Its translation is CSVEGQDYGYTF.

The chain carries TRBV7-6 and TRBJ2-7; 7 nucleotides align to TRBD2. The CDR3 loop spans 15 amino acids. Germline V CDR1 and CDR2: SGHVS, FNYEAQ. V lost 2 bases and J lost 7; bases outside the gene matches: 11. The CDR3 sequence is CASSLRAGWVGEQYF. Written as DNA, the CDR3 is TGTGCCAGCAGCTTACGAGCGGGATGGGTAGGTGAGCAGTACTTC. The whole variable domain, filled in from reference TRBV7-6 and TRBJ2-7, reads GAGVSQSPRYKVTKRGQDVALRCDPISGHVSLYWYRQALGQGPEFLTYFNYEAQQDKSGLPNDRFSAERPEGSISTLTIQRTEQRDSAMYRCASSLRAGWVGEQYFGPGTRLTVT.